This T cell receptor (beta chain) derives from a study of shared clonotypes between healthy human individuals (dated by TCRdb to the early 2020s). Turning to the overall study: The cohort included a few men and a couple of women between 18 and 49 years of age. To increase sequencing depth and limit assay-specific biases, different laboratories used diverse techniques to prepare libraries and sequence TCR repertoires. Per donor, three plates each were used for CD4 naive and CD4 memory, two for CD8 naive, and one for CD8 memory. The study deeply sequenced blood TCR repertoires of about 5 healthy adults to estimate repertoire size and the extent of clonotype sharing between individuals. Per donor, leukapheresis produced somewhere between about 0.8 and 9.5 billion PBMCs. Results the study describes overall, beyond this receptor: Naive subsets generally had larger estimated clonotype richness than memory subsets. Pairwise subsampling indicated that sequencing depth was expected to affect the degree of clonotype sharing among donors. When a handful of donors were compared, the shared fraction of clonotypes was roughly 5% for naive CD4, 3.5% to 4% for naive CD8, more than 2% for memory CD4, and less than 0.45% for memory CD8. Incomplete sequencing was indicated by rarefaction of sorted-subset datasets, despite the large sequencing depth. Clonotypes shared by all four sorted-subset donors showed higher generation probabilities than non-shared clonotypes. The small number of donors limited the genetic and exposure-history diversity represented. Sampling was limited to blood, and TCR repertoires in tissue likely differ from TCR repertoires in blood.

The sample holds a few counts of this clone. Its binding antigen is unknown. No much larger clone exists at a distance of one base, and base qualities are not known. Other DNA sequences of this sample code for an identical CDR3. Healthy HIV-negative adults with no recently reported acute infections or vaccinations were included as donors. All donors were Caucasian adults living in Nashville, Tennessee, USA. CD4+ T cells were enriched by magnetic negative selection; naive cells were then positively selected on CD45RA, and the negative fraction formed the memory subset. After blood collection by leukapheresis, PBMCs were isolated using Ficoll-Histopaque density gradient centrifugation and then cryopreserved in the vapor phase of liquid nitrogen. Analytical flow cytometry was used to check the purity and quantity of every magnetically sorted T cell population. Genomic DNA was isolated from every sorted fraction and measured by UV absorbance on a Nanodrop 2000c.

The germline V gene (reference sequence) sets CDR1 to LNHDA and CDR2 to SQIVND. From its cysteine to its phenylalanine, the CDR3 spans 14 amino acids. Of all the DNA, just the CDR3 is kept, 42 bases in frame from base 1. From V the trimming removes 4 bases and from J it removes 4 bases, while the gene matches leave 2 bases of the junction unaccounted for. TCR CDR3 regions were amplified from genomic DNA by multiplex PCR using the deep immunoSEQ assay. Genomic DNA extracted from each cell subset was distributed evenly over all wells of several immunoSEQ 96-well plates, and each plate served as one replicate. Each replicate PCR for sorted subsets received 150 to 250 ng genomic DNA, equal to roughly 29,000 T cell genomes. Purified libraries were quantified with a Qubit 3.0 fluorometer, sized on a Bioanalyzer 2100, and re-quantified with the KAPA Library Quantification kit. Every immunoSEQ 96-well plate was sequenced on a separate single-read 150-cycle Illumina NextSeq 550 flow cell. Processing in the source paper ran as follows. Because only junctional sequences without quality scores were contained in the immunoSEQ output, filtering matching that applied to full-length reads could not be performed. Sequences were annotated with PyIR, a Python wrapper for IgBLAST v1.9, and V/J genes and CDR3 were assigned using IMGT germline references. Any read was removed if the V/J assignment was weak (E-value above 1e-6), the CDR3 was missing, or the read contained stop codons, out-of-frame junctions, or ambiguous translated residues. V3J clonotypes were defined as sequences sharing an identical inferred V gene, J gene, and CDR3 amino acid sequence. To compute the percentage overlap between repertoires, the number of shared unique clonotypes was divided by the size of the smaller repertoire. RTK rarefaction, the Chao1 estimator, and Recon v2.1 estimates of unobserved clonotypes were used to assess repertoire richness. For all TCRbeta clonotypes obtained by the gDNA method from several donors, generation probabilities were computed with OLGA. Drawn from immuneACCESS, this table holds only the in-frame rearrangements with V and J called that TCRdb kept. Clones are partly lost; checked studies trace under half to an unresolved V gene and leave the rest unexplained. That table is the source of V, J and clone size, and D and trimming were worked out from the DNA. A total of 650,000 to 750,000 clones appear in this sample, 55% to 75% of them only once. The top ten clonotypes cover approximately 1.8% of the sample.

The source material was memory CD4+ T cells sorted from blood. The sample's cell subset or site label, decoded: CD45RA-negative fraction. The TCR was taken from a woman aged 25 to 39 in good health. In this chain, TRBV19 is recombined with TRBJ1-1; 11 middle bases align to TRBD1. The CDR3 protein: CASSRDRGSTEAFF. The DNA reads TGTGCCAGTAGTAGGGACAGGGGGAGCACTGAAGCTTTCTTT.